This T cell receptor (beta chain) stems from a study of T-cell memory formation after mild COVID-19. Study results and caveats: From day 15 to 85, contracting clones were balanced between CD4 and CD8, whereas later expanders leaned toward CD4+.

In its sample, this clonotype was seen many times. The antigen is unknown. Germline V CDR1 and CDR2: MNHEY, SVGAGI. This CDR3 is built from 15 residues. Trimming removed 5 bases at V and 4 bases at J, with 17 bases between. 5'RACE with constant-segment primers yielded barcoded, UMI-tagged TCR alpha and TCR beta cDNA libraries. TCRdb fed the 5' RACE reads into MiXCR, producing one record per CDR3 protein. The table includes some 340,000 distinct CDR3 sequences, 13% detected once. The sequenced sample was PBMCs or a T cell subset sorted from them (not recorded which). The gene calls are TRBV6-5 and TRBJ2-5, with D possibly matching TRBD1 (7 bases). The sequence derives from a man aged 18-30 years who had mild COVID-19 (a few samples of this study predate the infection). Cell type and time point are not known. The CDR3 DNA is TGTGCCAGCAGTAAGGGGACAGTGGGGGGAGAGACCCAGTACTTC. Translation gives CASSKGTVGGETQYF.